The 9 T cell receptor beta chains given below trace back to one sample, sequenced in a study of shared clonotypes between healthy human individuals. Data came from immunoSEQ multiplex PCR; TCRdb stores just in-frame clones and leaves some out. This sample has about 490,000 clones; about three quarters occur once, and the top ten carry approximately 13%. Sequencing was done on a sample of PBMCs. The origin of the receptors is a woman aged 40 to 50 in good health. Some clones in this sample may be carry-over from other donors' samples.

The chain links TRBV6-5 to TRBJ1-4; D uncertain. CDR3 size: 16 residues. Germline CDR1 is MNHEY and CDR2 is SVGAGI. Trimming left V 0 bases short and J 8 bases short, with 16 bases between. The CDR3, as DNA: TGTGCCAGCAGTTACTCCAGAGACCCTGTGGGGGAAAAACTGTTTTTT. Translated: CASSYSRDPVGEKLFF.

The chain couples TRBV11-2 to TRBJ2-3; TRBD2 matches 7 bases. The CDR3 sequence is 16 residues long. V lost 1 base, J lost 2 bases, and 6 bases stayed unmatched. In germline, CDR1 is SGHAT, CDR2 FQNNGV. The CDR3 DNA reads TGTGCCAGCAGCTTAGTCCCTAGCGGTCTCACAGATACGCAGTATTTT. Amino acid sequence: CASSLVPSGLTDTQYF.

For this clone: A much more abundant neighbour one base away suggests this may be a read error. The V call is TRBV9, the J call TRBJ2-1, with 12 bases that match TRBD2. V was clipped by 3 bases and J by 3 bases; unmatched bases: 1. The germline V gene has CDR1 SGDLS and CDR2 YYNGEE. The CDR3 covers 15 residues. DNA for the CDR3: TGTGCCAGCAGCGAGGGACTAGCGGGCTACAATGAGCAGTTCTTC. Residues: CASSEGLAGYNEQFF.

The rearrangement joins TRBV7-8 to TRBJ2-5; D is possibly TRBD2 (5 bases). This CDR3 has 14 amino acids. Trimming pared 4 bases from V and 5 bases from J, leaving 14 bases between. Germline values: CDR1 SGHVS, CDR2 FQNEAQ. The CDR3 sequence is CASSSRPRVETQYF. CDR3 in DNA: TGTGCCAGCAGCTCCCGGCCGAGGGTGGAGACCCAGTACTTC. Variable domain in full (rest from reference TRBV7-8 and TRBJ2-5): GAGVSQSPRYKVAKRGQDVALRCDPISGHVSLFWYQQALGQGPEFLTYFQNEAQLDKSGLPSDRFFAERPEGSVSTLKIQRTQQEDSAVYLCASSSRPRVETQYFGPGTRLLVL.

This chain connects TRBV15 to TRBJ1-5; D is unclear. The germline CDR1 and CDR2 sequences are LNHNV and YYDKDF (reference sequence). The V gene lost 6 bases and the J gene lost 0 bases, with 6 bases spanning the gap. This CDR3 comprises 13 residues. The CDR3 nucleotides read TGTGCCACCAGATGGGATAGCAATCAGCCCCAGCATTTT. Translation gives CATRWDSNQPQHF.

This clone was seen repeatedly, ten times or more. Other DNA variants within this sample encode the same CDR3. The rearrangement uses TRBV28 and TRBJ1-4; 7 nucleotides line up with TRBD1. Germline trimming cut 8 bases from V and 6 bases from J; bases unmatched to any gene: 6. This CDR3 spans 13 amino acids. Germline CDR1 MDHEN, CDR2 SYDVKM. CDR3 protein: CASHQGGDEKLFF. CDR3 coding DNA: TGTGCCAGCCACCAGGGGGGGGATGAAAAACTGTTTTTT.

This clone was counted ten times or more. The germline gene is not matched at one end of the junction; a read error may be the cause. The CDR3 sequence: CASSEGAGRIYGYTF. CDR3 DNA sequence: TGTGCCAGCAGCGAAGGGGCAGGGAGGATCTATGGCTACACCTTC. The genes are TRBV6-1 and TRBJ1-2; TRBD1 might be the D (5 bases). The germline gives CDR1 MNHNS, CDR2 SASEGT. CDR3 size: 15 residues.

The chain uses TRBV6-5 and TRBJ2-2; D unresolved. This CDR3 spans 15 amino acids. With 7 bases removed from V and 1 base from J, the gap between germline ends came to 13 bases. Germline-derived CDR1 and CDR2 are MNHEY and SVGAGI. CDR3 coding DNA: TGTGCCAGCAAACAGAGCCCGGTGAACACCGGGGAGCTGTTTTTT. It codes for CASKQSPVNTGELFF.

The CDR3 is CASSRRGEGEKLFF. Written as DNA, the CDR3 is TGTGCCAGCTCTCGCCGGGGTGAGGGGGAAAAACTGTTTTTT. V is TRBV9 and J is TRBJ1-4, with D perhaps matching TRBD1 (5 bases). V was pared by 7 bases and J by 8 bases, with 18 bases between. Germline V gives CDR1 SGDLS, CDR2 YYNGEE. This CDR3 comprises 14 residues.